The 19 T cell receptor beta chains below were found in one sample sequenced in a study of blood T cells in healthy people across ages. Primed by a sample-barcoded 5' primer and a J-beta primer mix, a second PCR proceeded for 7 to 11 cycles. Each CDR3 protein gets one entry after TCRdb re-called the 5' RACE reads with MiXCR. The sample lists approximately 780,000 distinct CDR3 sequences, about a quarter seen once, with 2.5% to 3.5% in the top ten. This sample also appeared in a second study, on T cells of mothers and their children.

Sequencing input: blood. Source of these receptors: a boy aged 5-17 years in good health.

This clonotype was observed a handful of times. The chain employs TRBV29-1 and TRBJ2-3, with D possibly being TRBD1 (5 bases). The CDR3 sequence is 13 residues long. Between the trimmed V and J ends, which lost 4 bases and 5 bases, there was a span of 13 bases. Germline-derived CDR1 and CDR2 are SQVTM and ANQGSEA. Here the CDR3 DNA reads TGCAGCGTTGTAAGGGGTAATATAGATACGCAGTATTTT. Translated: CSVVRGNIDTQYF.

The chain recombines TRBV12-3 or TRBV12-4 with TRBJ2-7, with D maybe TRBD1 (6 bases). V lost 6 bases, J lost 3 bases, and 18 bases lay in between. The CDR3 has 15 residues. For the CDR3, the DNA is TGTGCCAGCAGCTCGAGGGGGACCCCTTACTACGAGCAGTACTTC. This translates into CASSSRGTPYYEQYF.

The chain recombines TRBV7-9 with TRBJ2-1; D unresolved. The J call could be wrong; TRBJ2-7 is a better fit for the DNA end. The germline CDR1 and CDR2 sequences are SEHNR and FQNEAQ (reference sequence). This CDR3 is 13 amino acids long. DNA of the CDR3: TGTGCCAGCAGCTCTTCTAGGGTCGACGAGCAGTACTTC. Translation gives CASSSSRVDEQYF.

This clonotype was counted only a few times. One end of the junction does not line up with germline, which may come from a read error. The chain carries TRBV7-9 and TRBJ2-5; weak D call: TRBD2 (5 bases). Germline loops: CDR1 SEHNR, CDR2 FQNEAQ (reference sequence). The CDR3 covers 16 residues. Here the CDR3 DNA reads TGTGCCAGCAGCTTAGAAATCGGCGGGCTAGAAGAGACCAAGTACTTC. This sequence encodes CASSLEIGGLEETKYF.

The chain combines TRBV6-6 with TRBJ1-2; D ambiguous. The germline CDR1 and CDR2 sequences are MNHNY and SVGAGI (reference sequence). This CDR3 has 14 amino acids. V was pared by 5 bases and J by 0 bases, with 10 bases between. CDR3 residues: CASSPQRANYGYTF. The CDR3 DNA follows: TGTGCCAGCAGTCCACAGAGAGCTAACTATGGCTACACCTTC.

This clonotype was seen more than once but under ten times. The rearrangement uses TRBV11-3 and TRBJ2-2, with D possibly TRBD1 on 6 matching bases. The V and J ends lost 5 bases and 2 bases respectively, with 18 bases between them. The CDR3 length is 17 residues. The germline V gene encodes CDR1 SGHNT and CDR2 YENEEA. The CDR3 nucleotides read TGTGCCAGCAGCCCATATACAGGGTATGGCAACACCGGGGAGCTGTTTTTT. Translation: CASSPYTGYGNTGELFF.

This clonotype was counted between two and nine times. The rearrangement uses TRBV15 and TRBJ2-2; no definite D call. The V gene lost 0 bases and the J gene lost 7 bases, with 6 bases spanning the gap. Looked up from germline, CDR1 is LNHNV and CDR2 is YYDKDF (reference sequence). The CDR3 loop spans 13 amino acids. CDR3 amino acids: CATSRDMSGELFF. CDR3 nucleotide sequence: TGTGCCACCAGCAGAGATATGAGCGGGGAGCTGTTTTTT.

In the case of this clonotype: A junction end diverges from the germline sequence, so it may reflect a read error. This rearrangement joins TRBV5-1 to TRBJ1-2, with D possibly TRBD1 on 6 matching bases. The CDR3 totals 15 residues. Germline CDR1 SGHRS, CDR2 YFSETQ. The CDR3 nucleotides read TGCGCCAGCGGCTTCTCCAGGGGTTCAAGCTATGGCTACACCTTC. Amino acids: CASGFSRGSSYGYTF.

The chain couples TRBV4-1 to TRBJ2-7; TRBD1 is a possible D gene (5 bases). Trimming removed 4 bases at V and 5 bases at J, with 12 bases between. Germline CDR1 is MGHRA and CDR2 is YSYEKL. The CDR3 has 13 amino acids. This chain's CDR3 is CASSLTTVNEQYF. CDR3 sequence (DNA): TGCGCCAGCAGCCTCACGACAGTTAACGAGCAGTACTTC.

The J gene is TRBJ2-5, the V gene TRBV4-1; 8 bases are shared with TRBD2. The J call may be mistaken, given a closer DNA end match to TRBJ2-7. The CDR3 totals 15 residues. Germline CDR1 and CDR2: MGHRA and YSYEKL. The CDR3 nucleotides are TGCGCCAGCAGCCGATCGGCTAGCGGGTCCTACGAGCAGTACTTC. Its translation is CASSRSASGSYEQYF.

This clonotype showed up just a few times. The V gene is TRBV4-2, the J gene TRBJ2-7; D remains unclear. V was cut by 1 base and J by 2 bases, with 12 bases left in between. This CDR3 region has 15 residues. CDR1 is LGHNA, CDR2 YNFKEQ, per germline. DNA of the CDR3: TGTGCCAGCAGCCAAGCGATGGTAGGAGCCTACGAGCAGTACTTC. This translates into CASSQAMVGAYEQYF.

In its sample, this clonotype was seen many times. The V and J genes are TRBV20-1 and TRBJ1-5, with D perhaps matching TRBD1 (5 bases). The germline CDR1 and CDR2 sequences are DFQATT and SNEGSKA (reference sequence). The CDR3 has 16 amino acids. V was cut by 6 bases and J by 1 base, with 19 bases left in between. The CDR3 spells CSAHPGTWTSNQPQHF. In DNA form, the CDR3 reads TGCAGTGCCCATCCCGGGACTTGGACAAGCAATCAGCCCCAGCATTTT.

This sequence joins TRBV5-1 and TRBJ2-5; perhaps TRBD1 as D (8 bases). The ends were cut back, 8 bases at V and 6 bases at J, with 20 bases in the middle. CDR1 and CDR2 from the germline V gene are SGHRS and YFSETQ. The CDR3 consists of 14 residues. As DNA, the CDR3 is TGCGCCAGTCGTCTGACAGGGGAGGGAAAGACCCAGTACTTC. Protein product: CASRLTGEGKTQYF.

This clonotype was counted between two and nine times. The J gene is TRBJ1-1, the V gene TRBV6-5; 7 nucleotides agree with TRBD1. The CDR3 runs to 15 residues. Germline V lookup: CDR1 MNHEY, CDR2 SVGAGI. Trimming took 8 bases from V and 1 from J; bases not matched to a gene: 10. The DNA of the CDR3 is TGTGCCAGCTCCCAGGGGGTTACGGCGAACACTGAAGCTTTCTTT. This codes for CASSQGVTANTEAFF.

The CDR3: CASSLAPTGVNEKLFF. CDR3 sequence (DNA): TGCGCCAGCAGCTTGGCCCCGACAGGGGTTAATGAAAAACTGTTTTTT. The chain uses TRBV5-1 and TRBJ1-4; 8 nucleotides align to TRBD1. CDR1 is SGHRS and CDR2 is YFSETQ in the germline V gene. There are 16 residues in the CDR3. After removal of 0 bases from V and 4 bases from J, the junction contained 5 bases not matched to a gene. Based on the CDR3 plus reference TRBV5-1 and TRBJ1-4, the full variable domain is KAGVTQTPRYLIKTRGQQVTLSCSPISGHRSVSWYQQTPGQGLQFLFEYFSETQRNKGNFPGRFSGRQFSNSRSEMNVSTLELGDSALYLCASSLAPTGVNEKLFFGSGTQLSVL.

This clonotype has only a few counts. The chain combines TRBV6-1 with TRBJ2-5; TRBD1 matches at 7 bases. CDR1 MNHNS and CDR2 SASEGT come from the germline V gene. After removal of 1 base from V and 2 bases from J, the junction contained 1 base not matched to a gene. This CDR3 has 14 residues. CDR3 DNA: TGTGCCAGCAGTGAAGGGGACAGACAAGAGACCCAGTACTTC. Residues: CASSEGDRQETQYF.

The genes are TRBV6-6 and TRBJ1-3; 8 nucleotides match TRBD1. This CDR3 spans 15 amino acids. Unmatched junction bases numbered 2, after V lost 2 bases and J lost 2 bases. Germline CDR1 reads MNHNY; CDR2 reads SVGAGI (reference sequence). The CDR3 coding sequence is TGTGCCAGCAGTTACCCGGACAGGGCTGGAAACACCATATATTTT. Translating gives CASSYPDRAGNTIYF.

This chain joins TRBV12-3 or TRBV12-4 and TRBJ1-2; D is unclear. CDR3 size: 12 residues. Trimming left V 2 bases short and J 7 bases short, with 8 bases between. The CDR3 loop reads CASSLQARGYTF. For the CDR3, the DNA is TGTGCCAGCAGTTTACAAGCTCGTGGCTACACCTTC.

The table lists this clonotype with many counts. This chain uses TRBV12-3 or TRBV12-4 with TRBJ2-7; perhaps TRBD2 as D (5 bases). The CDR3 has 11 amino acids. V was trimmed by 3 bases and J by 5 bases, leaving 5 bases between them. The CDR3: CASSFGNEQYF. The CDR3, as DNA: TGTGCCAGCAGTTTCGGGAACGAGCAGTACTTC.